This paragraph reports one T cell receptor (beta chain). The data are from a study of T cell clusters in autoimmune cytopenias. The CDR3 length is 16 residues. Germline CDR1 reads LNHDA; CDR2 reads SQIVND (reference sequence). Each sample's input was around 250 ng genomic DNA, 35,000 to 40,000 genome equivalents. TRB rearrangements were amplified by touch-down multiplex PCR with mixed TRB-A/B primers. From its re-call of the multiplex PCR reads, TCRdb lists each CDR3 protein once, without DNA. The sample includes 6,000 to 9,500 distinct CDR3 sequences. The data were also submitted as part of a second study, on T cell repertoires in aging, cancer and after chemotherapy. From that paper: Paired samples before and after chemotherapy came from chronic lymphocytic leukemia patients on fludarabine- or bendamustine-based regimens.

The genes are TRBV19 and TRBJ2-7; no DNA is available, so the TRBD2 call from TCRdb remains unchecked. The sample comprised peripheral blood. The sequence was obtained from a human donor with an autoimmune cytopenia or autoimmune hepatitis (not recorded which). The CDR3 loop is CASSISGRGASYEQYF.